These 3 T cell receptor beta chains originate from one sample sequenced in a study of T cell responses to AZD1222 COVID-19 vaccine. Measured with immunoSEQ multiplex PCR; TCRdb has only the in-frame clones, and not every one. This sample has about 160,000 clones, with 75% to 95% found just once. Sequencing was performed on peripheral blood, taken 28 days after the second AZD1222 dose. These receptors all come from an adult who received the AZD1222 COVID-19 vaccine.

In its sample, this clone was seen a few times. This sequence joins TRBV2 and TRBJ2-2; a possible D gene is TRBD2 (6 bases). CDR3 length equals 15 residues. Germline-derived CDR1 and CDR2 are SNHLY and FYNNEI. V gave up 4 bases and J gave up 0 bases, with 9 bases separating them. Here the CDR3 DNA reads TGTGCCAGCAGTGGGCTAGCGTCGAACACCGGGGAGCTGTTTTTT. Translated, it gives CASSGLASNTGELFF.

Written as DNA, the CDR3 is TGTGCCAGCAGCCCGGACAGGGGGGTTTCCTACGAGCAGTACTTC. This translates into CASSPDRGVSYEQYF. V and J are TRBV5-4 and TRBJ2-7; 10 positions agree with TRBD1. The CDR3 extends over 15 amino acids. Germline-derived CDR1 and CDR2 are SGHNT and YYREEE (reference sequence). The V and J ends lost 4 bases and 1 base, in that order; junction bases with no gene match: 5.

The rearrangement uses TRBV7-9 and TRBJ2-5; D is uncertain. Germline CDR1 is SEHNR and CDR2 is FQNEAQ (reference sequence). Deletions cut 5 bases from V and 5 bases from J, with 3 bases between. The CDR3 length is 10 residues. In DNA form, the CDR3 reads TGTGCCAGCAGCGGGGAGACCCAGTACTTC. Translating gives CASSGETQYF.